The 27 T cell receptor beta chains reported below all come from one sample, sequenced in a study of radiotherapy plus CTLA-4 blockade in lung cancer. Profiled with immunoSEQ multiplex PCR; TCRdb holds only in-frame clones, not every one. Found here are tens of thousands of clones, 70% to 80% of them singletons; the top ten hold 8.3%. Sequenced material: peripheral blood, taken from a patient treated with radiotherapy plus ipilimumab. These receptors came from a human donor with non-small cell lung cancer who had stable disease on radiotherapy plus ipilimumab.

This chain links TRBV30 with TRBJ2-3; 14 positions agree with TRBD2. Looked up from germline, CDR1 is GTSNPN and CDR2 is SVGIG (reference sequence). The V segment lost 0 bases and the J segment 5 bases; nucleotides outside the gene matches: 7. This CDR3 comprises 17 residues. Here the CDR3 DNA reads TGTGCCTGGAGTGTAGGACTAGCGGGGGGCCCCGGAGATACGCAGTATTTT. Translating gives CAWSVGLAGGPGDTQYF.

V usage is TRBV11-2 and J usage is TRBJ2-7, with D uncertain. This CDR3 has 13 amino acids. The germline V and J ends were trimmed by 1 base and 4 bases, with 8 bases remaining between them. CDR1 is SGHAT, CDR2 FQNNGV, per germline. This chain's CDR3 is CASSLGSVYEQYF. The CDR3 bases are TGTGCCAGCAGCTTAGGGTCAGTTTACGAGCAGTACTTC.

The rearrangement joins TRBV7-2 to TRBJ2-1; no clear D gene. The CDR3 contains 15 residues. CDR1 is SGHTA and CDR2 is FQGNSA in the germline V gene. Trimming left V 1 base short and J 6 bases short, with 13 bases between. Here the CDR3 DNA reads TGTGCCAGCAGCTTAGGGGCTTCACGGCGCAATGAGCAGTTCTTC. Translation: CASSLGASRRNEQFF.

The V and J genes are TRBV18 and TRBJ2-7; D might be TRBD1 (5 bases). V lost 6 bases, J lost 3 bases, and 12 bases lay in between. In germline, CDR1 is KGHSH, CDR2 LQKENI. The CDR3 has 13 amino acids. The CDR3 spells CASSASTVYEQYV. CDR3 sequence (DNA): TGTGCCAGCTCTGCCTCGACAGTCTACGAGCAGTACGTC.

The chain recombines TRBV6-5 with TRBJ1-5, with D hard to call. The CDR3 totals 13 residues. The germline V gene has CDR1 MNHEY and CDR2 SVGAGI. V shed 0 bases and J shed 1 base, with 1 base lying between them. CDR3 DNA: TGTGCCAGCAGTTACTCGAGCAATCAGCCCCAGCATTTT. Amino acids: CASSYSSNQPQHF.

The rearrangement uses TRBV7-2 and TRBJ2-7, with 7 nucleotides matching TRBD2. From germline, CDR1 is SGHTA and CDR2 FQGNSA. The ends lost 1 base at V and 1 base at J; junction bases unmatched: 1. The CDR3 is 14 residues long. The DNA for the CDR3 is TGTGCCAGCAGCTTAGGGCGGGGGTCCTACGAGCAGTACTTC. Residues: CASSLGRGSYEQYF.

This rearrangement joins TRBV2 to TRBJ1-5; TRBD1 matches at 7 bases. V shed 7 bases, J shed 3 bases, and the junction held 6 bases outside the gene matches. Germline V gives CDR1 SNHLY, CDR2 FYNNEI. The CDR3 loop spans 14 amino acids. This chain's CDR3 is CASKNGQDNQPQHF. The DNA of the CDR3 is TGTGCCAGCAAGAACGGACAGGACAATCAGCCCCAGCATTTT. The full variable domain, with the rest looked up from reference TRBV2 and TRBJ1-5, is EPEVTQTPSHQVTQMGQEVILRCVPISNHLYFYWYRQILGQKVEFLVSFYNNEISEKSEIFDDQFSVERPDGSNFTLKIRSTKLEDSAMYFCASKNGQDNQPQHFGDGTRLSIL.

CDR3 amino acids: CAWSVMGTPYGYTF. The CDR3 DNA reads TGTGCCTGGAGTGTAATGGGGACCCCCTATGGCTACACCTTC. V and J are TRBV30 and TRBJ1-2, with D perhaps TRBD1 (5 bases). V lost 0 bases and J 4 bases, leaving 12 bases between the germline ends. Per the germline V gene, CDR1 is GTSNPN and CDR2 is SVGIG (reference sequence). The CDR3 covers 14 residues.

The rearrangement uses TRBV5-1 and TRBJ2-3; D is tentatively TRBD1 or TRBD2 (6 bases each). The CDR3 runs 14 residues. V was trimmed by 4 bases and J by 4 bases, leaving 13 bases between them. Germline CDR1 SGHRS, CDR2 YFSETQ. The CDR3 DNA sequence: TGCGCCAGCAGCCCCGAGGGGGGAGCAGATACGCAGTATTTT. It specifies CASSPEGGADTQYF.

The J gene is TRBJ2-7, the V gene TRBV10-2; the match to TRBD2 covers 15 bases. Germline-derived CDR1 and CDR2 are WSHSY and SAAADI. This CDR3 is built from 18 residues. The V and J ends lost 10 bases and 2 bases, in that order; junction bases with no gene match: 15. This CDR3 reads CATNRGLAGGPRAYEQYF. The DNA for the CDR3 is TGCGCCACGAACCGGGGACTAGCGGGGGGACCAAGGGCCTACGAGCAGTACTTC.

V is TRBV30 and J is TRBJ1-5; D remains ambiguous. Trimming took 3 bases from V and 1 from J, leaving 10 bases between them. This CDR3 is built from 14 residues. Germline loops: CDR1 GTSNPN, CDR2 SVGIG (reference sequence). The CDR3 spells CAWRNTLSNQPQHF. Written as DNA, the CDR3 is TGTGCCTGGAGGAACACGTTGAGCAATCAGCCCCAGCATTTT.

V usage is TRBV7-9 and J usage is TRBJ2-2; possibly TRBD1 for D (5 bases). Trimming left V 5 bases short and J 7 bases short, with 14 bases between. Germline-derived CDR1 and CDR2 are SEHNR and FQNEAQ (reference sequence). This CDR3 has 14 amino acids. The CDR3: CASSQTGSYGELFF. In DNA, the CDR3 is TGTGCCAGCAGCCAAACAGGTTCTTACGGGGAGCTGTTTTTT.

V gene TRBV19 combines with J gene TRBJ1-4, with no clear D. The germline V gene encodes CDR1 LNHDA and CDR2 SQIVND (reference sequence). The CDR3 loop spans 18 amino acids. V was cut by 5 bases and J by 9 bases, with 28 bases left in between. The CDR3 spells CASSPTGRSKATRQKLFF. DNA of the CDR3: TGTGCCAGTAGTCCAACCGGCCGATCGAAAGCAACTCGCCAAAAACTGTTTTTT.

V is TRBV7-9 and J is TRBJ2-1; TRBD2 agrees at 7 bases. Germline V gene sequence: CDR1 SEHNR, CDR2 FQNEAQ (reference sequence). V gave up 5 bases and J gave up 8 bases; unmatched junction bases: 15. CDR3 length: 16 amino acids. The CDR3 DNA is TGTGCCAGCAGCCCAACCGGGACTAACCCTGTCGATGAGCAGTTCTTC. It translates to CASSPTGTNPVDEQFF.

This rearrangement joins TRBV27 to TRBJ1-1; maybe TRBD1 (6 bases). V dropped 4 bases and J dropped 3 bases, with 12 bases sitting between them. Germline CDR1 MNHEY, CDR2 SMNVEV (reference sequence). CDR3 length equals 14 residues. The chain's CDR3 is CASSYTGKHTEAFF. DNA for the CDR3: TGTGCCAGCAGTTACACAGGGAAGCACACTGAAGCTTTCTTT.

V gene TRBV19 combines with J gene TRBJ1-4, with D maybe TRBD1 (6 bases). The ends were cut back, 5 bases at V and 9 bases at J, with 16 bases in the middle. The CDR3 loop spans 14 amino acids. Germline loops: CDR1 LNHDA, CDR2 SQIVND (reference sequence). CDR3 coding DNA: TGTGCCAGTAGTCCCCGACAGGACGGCCAAAAACTGTTTTTT. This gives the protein CASSPRQDGQKLFF.

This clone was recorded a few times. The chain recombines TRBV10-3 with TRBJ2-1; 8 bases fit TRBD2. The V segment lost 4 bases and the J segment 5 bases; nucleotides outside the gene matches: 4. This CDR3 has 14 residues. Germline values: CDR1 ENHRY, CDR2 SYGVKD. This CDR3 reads CAISGTSPNNEQFF. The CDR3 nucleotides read TGTGCCATCAGTGGGACTAGCCCCAACAATGAGCAGTTCTTC.

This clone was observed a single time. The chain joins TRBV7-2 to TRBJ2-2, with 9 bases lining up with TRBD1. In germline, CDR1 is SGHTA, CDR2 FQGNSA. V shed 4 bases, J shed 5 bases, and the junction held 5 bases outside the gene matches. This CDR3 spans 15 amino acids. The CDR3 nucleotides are TGTGCCAGCAGCTCACCGGGACAGGGTACCGGGGAGCTGTTTTTT. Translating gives CASSSPGQGTGELFF.

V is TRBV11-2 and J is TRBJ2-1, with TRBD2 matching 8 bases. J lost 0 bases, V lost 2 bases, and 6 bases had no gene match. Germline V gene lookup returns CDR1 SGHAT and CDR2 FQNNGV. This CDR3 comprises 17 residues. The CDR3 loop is CASSLSRGGSSYNEQFF. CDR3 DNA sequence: TGTGCCAGCAGCTTATCGCGCGGGGGGAGCTCCTACAATGAGCAGTTCTTC.

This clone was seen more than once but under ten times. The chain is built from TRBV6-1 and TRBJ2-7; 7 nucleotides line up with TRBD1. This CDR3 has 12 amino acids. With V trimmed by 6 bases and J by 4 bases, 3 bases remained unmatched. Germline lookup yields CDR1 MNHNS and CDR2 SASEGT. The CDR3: CASRDRFYEQYV. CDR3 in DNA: TGTGCCAGCAGGGACAGGTTTTACGAGCAGTACGTC.

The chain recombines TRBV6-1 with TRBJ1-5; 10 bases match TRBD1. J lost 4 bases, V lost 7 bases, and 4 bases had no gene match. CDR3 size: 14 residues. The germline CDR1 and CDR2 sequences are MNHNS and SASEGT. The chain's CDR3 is CASTAGQGNQPQHF. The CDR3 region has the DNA TGTGCCAGCACCGCGGGACAGGGGAATCAGCCCCAGCATTTT.

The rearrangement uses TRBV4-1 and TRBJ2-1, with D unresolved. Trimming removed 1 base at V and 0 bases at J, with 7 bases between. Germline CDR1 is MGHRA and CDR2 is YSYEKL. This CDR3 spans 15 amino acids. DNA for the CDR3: TGCGCCAGCAGCCAAGTCGATAGCTCCTACAATGAGCAGTTCTTC. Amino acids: CASSQVDSSYNEQFF.

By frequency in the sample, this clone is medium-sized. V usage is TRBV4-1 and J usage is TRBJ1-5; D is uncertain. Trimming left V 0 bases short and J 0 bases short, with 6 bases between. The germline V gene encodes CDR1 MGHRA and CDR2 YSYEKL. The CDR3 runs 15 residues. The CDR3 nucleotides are TGCGCCAGCAGCCAAGATCCCTATAGCAATCAGCCCCAGCATTTT. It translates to CASSQDPYSNQPQHF.

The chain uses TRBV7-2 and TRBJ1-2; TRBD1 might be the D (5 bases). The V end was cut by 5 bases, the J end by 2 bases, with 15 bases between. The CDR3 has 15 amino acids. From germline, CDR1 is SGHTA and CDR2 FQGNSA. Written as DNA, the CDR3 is TGTGCCAGCAGCGCCTCAGGGAGGACAAACTATGGCTACACCTTC. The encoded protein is CASSASGRTNYGYTF.

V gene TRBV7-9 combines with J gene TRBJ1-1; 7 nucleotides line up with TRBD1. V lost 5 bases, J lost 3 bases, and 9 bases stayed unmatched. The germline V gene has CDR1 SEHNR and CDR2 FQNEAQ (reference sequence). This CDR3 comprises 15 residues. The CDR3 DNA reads TGTGCCAGCAGCGTGAGACAGGGATGGGACACTGAAGCTTTCTTT. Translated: CASSVRQGWDTEAFF.

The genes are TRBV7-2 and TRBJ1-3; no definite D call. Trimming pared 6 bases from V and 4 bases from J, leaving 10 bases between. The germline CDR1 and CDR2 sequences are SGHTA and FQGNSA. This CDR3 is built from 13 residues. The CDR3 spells CASSQFPGNTIYF. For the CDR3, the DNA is TGTGCCAGCAGTCAATTCCCCGGAAACACCATATATTTT.

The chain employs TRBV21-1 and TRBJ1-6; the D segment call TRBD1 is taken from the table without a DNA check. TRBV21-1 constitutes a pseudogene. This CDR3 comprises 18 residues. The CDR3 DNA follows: TGTGCCAGCAGGATCCGGGACAGGGAGATTGGGGATAATTCACCCCTCCACTTT. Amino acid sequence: CASRIRDREIGDNSPLHF.